Following are 9 T cell receptor beta chains from one sample sequenced in a study of T cells in Graves' hyperthyroidism and ophthalmopathy. RNA transcripts provided the source from which TCR beta CDR3 regions were amplified. The HTBI primer set drove a first-round RT-PCR of the TCR CDR3. TCRdb re-derived calls from the multiplex PCR reads in MiXCR, one entry per CDR3 protein. The sample lists over 650,000 distinct CDR3 sequences; around 15% were seen once. What was sequenced was blood. These receptors originate from a man between 18 and 29 years old with Graves' hyperthyroidism.

V is TRBV10-3 and J is TRBJ2-7, with TRBD2 matching 12 bases. CDR1 and CDR2 from the germline V gene are ENHRY and SYGVKD. There are 14 residues in the CDR3. The V and J ends lost 5 bases and 6 bases, in that order; junction bases with no gene match: 5. The CDR3 sequence: CAISMTSGRGEQYF. DNA of the CDR3: TGTGCCATCAGTATGACTAGCGGGAGAGGCGAGCAGTACTTC.

This clonotype has at least ten counts. V gene TRBV27 combines with J gene TRBJ1-4; 8 bases are shared with TRBD1. Unmatched junction bases numbered 5, after V lost 8 bases and J lost 6 bases. This CDR3 is 13 amino acids long. Germline loops: CDR1 MNHEY, CDR2 SMNVEV (reference sequence). The CDR3 protein is CASRATGDEKLFF. CDR3 nucleotide sequence: TGTGCCAGCCGCGCGACAGGGGATGAAAAACTGTTTTTT. Combining the CDR3 with reference TRBV27 and TRBJ1-4 gives the whole variable domain EAQVTQNPRYLITVTGKKLTVTCSQNMNHEYMSWYRQDPGLGLRQIYYSMNVEVTDKGDVPEGYKVSRKEKRNFPLILESPSPNQTSLYFCASRATGDEKLFFGSGTQLSVL.

The gene calls are TRBV28 and TRBJ2-2; 9 nucleotides agree with TRBD2. CDR3 length: 15 amino acids. With V trimmed by 6 bases and J by 0 bases, 2 bases remained unmatched. The V gene's germline CDR1 is MDHEN and CDR2 SYDVKM. The CDR3 sequence: CASSPSGANTGELFF. The CDR3 DNA is TGTGCCAGCAGCCCTAGCGGGGCGAACACCGGGGAGCTGTTTTTT.

V gene TRBV12-3 or TRBV12-4 combines with J gene TRBJ2-7; D uncertain. V gave up 5 bases and J gave up 3 bases, with 11 bases separating them. This CDR3 region has 13 residues. CDR3 protein: CASSRDRLYEQYF. The CDR3 DNA is TGTGCCAGCAGTAGAGATAGGCTCTACGAGCAGTACTTC.

This chain uses TRBV7-3 with TRBJ2-7; TRBD2 matches 8 bases. Looked up from germline, CDR1 is SGHTA and CDR2 is FQGTGA. After removal of 2 bases from V and 2 bases from J, the junction contained 5 bases not matched to a gene. The CDR3 runs to 15 residues. The CDR3 reads CASSLLAGPTYEQYF. The DNA of the CDR3 is TGTGCCAGCAGCTTATTAGCGGGACCCACCTACGAGCAGTACTTC.

V is TRBV20-1 and J is TRBJ2-1, with D perhaps matching TRBD1 or TRBD2 (5 bases each). From germline, CDR1 is DFQATT and CDR2 SNEGSKA (reference sequence). The CDR3 is made up of 16 amino acids. Trimming stripped 6 bases from V and 0 bases from J, with 18 bases between. CDR3 loop: CSANQPGRRSYNEQFF. The CDR3 region has the DNA TGCAGTGCCAACCAGCCGGGACGTCGCTCCTACAATGAGCAGTTCTTC.

The rearrangement links TRBV2 to TRBJ1-5; 7 nucleotides line up with TRBD1. The CDR3 totals 16 residues. The V and J ends lost 6 bases and 0 bases, in that order; junction bases with no gene match: 8. Per germline, CDR1 SNHLY and CDR2 FYNNEI. CDR3 bases: TGTGCCAGCAGCCGTGACAGGGCATATAGCAATCAGCCCCAGCATTTT. It translates to CASSRDRAYSNQPQHF. The variable domain in full, with the rest retrieved from reference TRBV2 and TRBJ1-5, is EPEVTQTPSHQVTQMGQEVILRCVPISNHLYFYWYRQILGQKVEFLVSFYNNEISEKSEIFDDQFSVERPDGSNFTLKIRSTKLEDSAMYFCASSRDRAYSNQPQHFGDGTRLSIL.

This clonotype was counted many times. The CDR3 region is CASSPMATATNSPLHF. The CDR3 region has the DNA TGTGCCAGCTCACCAATGGCGACAGCAACCAATTCACCCCTCCACTTT. This chain uses TRBV18 with TRBJ1-6; the D gene is possibly TRBD1 (5 bases). CDR3 length equals 16 residues. CDR1 and CDR2 from the germline V gene are KGHSH and LQKENI. The germline V and J ends were trimmed by 2 bases and 7 bases, with 15 bases remaining between them.

This clonotype was detected a few times. V usage is TRBV20-1 and J usage is TRBJ2-4, with D perhaps TRBD1 or TRBD2 (5 bases each). Germline CDR1 reads DFQATT; CDR2 reads SNEGSKA (reference sequence). This CDR3 spans 12 amino acids. The V end was cut by 6 bases, the J end by 2 bases, with 8 bases between. CDR3 nucleotides: TGCAGTGCCGAGGGGTCCAAAAACATTCAGTACTTC. It is translated as CSAEGSKNIQYF.